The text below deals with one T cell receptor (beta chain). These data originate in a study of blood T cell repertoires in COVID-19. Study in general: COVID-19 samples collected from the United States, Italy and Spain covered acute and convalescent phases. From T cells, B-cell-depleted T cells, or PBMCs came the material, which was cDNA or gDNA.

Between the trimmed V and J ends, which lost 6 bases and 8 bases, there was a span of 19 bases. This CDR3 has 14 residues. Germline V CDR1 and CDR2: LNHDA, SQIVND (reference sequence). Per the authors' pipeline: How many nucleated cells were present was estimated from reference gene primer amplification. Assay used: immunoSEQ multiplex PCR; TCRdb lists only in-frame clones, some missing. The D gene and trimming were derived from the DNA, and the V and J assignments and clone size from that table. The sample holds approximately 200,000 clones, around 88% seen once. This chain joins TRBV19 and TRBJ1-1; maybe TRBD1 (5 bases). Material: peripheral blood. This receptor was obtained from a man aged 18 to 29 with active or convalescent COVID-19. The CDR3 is CASRAGRLYGEAFF. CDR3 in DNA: TGTGCCAGTAGGGCAGGGCGGCTGTATGGGGAAGCTTTCTTT.